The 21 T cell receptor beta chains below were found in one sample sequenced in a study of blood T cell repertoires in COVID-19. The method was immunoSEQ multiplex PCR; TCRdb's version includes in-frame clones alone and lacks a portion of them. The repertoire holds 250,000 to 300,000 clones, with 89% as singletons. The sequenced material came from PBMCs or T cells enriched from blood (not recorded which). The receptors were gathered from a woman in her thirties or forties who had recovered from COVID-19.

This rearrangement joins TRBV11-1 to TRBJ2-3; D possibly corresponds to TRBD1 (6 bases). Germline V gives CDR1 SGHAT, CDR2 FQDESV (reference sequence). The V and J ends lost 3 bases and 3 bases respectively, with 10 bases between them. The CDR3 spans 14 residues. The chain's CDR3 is CASSLTGGTDTQYF. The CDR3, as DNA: TGTGCCAGCAGCTTGACAGGCGGAACAGATACGCAGTATTTT.

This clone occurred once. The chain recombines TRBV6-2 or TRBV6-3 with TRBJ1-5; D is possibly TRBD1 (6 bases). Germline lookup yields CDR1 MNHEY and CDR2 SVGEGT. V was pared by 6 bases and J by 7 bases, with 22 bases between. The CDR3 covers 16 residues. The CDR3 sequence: CASSPFPRGAQQPQHF. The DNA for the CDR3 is TGTGCCAGCAGCCCCTTCCCCCGGGGGGCACAACAGCCCCAGCATTTT.

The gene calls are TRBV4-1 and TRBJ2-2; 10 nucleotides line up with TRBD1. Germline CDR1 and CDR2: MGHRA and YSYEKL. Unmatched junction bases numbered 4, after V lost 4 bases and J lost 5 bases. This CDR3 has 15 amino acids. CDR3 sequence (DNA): TGCGCCAGCAGCCGCCCGGGACAGGGGACCGGGGAGCTGTTTTTT. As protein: CASSRPGQGTGELFF.

The CDR3 here is CSASNPSGSAGELFF. Here the CDR3 DNA reads TGCAGTGCTAGTAACCCTAGCGGGAGCGCCGGGGAGCTGTTTTTT. This chain joins TRBV20-1 and TRBJ2-2; 10 bases are a match to TRBD2. Germline CDR1 reads DFQATT; CDR2 reads SNEGSKA (reference sequence). This CDR3 has 15 amino acids. V gave up 3 bases and J gave up 6 bases; unmatched junction bases: 7.

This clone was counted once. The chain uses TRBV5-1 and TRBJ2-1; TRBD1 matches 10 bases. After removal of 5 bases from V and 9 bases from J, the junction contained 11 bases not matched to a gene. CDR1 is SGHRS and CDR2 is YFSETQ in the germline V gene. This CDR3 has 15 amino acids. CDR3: CASRPGTGVRIEQFF. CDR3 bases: TGCGCCAGCAGACCCGGGACAGGGGTGAGAATTGAGCAGTTCTTC.

DNA for the CDR3: TGTGCCAGCAGTTACGACGGACAGGGATCTTCACCCCTCCACTTT. Its translation is CASSYDGQGSSPLHF. This chain uses TRBV6-5 with TRBJ1-6; 8 positions match TRBD1. Trimming removed 2 bases from V and 9 bases from J; junction bases left unmatched: 6. Germline CDR1 is MNHEY and CDR2 is SVGAGI. The CDR3 totals 15 residues.

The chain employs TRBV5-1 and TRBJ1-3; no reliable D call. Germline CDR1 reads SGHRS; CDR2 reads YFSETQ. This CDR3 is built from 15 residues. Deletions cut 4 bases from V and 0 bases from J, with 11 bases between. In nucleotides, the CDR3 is TGCGCCAGCAGCCCTTTGACGGGCTCTGGAAACACCATATATTTT. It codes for CASSPLTGSGNTIYF.

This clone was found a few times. DNA for the CDR3: TGTAGAGTATTTCCCCCCCGGGATAGCAATCAGCCCCAGCATTTT. Translation gives CRVFPPRDSNQPQHF. The chain couples TRBV9 to TRBJ1-5; D not resolved. CDR1 is SGDLS, CDR2 YYNGEE, per germline. This CDR3 is 15 amino acids long.

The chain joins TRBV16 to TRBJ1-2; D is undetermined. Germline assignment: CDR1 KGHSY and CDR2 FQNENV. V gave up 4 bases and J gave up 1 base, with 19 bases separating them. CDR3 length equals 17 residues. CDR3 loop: CASSPPSLREINYGYTF. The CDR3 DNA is TGTGCCAGCAGCCCGCCCTCGTTGAGGGAAATTAACTATGGCTACACCTTC.

Here the CDR3 DNA reads TGCGCCAGCAGCTTGGCTCCGGGGGTTCGTCAGCCCCAGCATTTT. It specifies CASSLAPGVRQPQHF. The chain recombines TRBV5-1 with TRBJ1-5, with a possible D match to TRBD1 (5 bases). The germline CDR1 and CDR2 sequences are SGHRS and YFSETQ. Deletions cut 0 bases from V and 6 bases from J, with 13 bases between. CDR3 length equals 15 residues.

DNA of the CDR3: TGCGCCAGCAGCCAAGTAATAAAGGGGCAATCCTACGAGCAGTACTTC. It yields the protein CASSQVIKGQSYEQYF. This sequence joins TRBV4-1 and TRBJ2-7, with D perhaps TRBD1 (5 bases). The germline V gene encodes CDR1 MGHRA and CDR2 YSYEKL. V was clipped by 1 base and J by 1 base, with 14 bases between them. The CDR3 spans 16 residues.

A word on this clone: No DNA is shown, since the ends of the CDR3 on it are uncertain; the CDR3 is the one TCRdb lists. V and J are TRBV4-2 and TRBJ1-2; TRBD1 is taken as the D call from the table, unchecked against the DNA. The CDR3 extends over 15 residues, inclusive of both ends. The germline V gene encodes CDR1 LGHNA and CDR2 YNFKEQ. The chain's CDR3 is CASSQDSGVPLGYTF.

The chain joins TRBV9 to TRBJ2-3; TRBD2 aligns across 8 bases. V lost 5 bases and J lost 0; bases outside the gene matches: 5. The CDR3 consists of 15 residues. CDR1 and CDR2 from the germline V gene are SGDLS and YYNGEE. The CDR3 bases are TGTGCCAGCAGGAAGCGGGGGAGTAGCACAGATACGCAGTATTTT. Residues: CASRKRGSSTDTQYF.

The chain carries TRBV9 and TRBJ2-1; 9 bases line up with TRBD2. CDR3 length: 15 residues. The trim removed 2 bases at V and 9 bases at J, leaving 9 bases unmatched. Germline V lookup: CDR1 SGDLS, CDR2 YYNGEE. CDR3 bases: TGTGCCAGCAGCGTGGCTAGCGGGGTTAGAGGTGAGCAGTTCTTC. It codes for CASSVASGVRGEQFF.

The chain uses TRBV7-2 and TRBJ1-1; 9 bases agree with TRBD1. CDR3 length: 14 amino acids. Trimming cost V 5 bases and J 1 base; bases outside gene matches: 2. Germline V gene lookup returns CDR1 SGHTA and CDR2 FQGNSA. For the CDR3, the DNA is TGTGCCAGCAGCATACAGGGGGCGAACACTGAAGCTTTCTTT. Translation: CASSIQGANTEAFF.

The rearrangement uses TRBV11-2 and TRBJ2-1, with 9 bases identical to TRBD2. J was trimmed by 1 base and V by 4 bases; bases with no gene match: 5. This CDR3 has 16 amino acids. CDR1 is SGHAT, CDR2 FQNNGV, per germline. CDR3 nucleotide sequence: TGTGCCAGCAGCTCCATAGCGGGGGCATCCTACAATGAGCAGTTCTTC. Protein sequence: CASSSIAGASYNEQFF.

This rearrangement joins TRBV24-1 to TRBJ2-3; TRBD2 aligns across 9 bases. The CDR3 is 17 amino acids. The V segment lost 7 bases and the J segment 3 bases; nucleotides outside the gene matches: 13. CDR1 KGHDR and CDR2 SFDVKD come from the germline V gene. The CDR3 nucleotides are TGTGCCACCAGGCTCACGGCGGGAGGGGATAGGACAGATACGCAGTATTTT. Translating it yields CATRLTAGGDRTDTQYF.

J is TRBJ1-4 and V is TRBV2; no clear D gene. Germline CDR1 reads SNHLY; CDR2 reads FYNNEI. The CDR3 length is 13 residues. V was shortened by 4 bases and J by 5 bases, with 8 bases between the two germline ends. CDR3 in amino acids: CASSVNKNEKLFF. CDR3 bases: TGTGCCAGCAGTGTGAACAAGAATGAAAAACTGTTTTTT.

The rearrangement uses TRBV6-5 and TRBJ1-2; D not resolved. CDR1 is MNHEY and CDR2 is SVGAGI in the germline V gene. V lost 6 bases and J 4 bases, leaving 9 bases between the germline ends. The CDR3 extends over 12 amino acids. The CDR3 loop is CASRKDTYGYTF. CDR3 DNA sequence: TGTGCCAGCAGGAAAGACACCTATGGCTACACCTTC.

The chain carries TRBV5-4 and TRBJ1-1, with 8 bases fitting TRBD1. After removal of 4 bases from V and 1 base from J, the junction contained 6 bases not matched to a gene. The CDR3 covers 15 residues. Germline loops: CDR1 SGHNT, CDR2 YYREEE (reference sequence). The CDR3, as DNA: TGTGCCAGCAGCCCCAACAGGGGGGCGAACACTGAAGCTTTCTTT. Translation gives CASSPNRGANTEAFF.

The chain's CDR3 is CASSLGAEYYGYTF. CDR3 sequence (DNA): TGTGCCAGCAGCTTAGGCGCCGAGTACTATGGCTACACCTTC. V usage is TRBV7-9 and J usage is TRBJ1-2, with D unresolved. CDR1 SEHNR and CDR2 FQNEAQ come from the germline V gene (reference sequence). V was shortened by 1 base and J by 3 bases, with 9 bases between the two germline ends. There are 14 residues in the CDR3.